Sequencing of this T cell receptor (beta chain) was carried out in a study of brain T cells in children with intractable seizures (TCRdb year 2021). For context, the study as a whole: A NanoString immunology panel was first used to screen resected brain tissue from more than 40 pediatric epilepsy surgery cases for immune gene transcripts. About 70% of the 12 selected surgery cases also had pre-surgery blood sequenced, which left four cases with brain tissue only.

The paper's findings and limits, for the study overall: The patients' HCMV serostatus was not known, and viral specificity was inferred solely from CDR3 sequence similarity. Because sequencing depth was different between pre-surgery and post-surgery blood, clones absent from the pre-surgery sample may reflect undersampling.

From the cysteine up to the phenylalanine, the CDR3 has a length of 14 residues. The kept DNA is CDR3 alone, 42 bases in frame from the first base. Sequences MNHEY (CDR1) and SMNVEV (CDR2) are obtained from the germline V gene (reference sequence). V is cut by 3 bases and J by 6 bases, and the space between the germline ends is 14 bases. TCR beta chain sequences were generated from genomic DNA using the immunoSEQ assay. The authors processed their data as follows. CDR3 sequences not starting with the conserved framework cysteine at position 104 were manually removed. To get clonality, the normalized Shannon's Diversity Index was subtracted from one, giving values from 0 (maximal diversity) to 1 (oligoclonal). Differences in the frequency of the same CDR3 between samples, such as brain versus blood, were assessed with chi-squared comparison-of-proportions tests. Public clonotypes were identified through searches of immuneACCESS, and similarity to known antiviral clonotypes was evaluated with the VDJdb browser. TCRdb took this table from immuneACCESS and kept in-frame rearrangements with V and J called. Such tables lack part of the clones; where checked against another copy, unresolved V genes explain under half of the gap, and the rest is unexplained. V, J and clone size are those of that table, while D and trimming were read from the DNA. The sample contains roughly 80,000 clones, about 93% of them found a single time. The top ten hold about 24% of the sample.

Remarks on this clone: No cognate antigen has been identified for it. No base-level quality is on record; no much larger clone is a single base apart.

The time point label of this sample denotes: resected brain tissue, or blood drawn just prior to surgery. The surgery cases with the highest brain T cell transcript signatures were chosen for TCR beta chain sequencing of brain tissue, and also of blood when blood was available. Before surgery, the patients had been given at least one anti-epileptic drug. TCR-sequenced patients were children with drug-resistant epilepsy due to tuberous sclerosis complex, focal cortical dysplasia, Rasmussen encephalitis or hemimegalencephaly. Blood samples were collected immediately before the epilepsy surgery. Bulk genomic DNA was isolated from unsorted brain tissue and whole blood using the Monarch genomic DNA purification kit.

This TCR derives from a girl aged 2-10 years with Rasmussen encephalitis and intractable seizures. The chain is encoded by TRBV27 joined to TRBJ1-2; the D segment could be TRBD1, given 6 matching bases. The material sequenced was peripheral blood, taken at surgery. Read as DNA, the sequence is TGTGCCAGCAGTTTCACAGGGTTCACAAATGGCTACACCTTC. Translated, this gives CASSFTGFTNGYTF.